These T cell receptor beta chains were read from a single sample in a study of identical twins. TCRdb called the 5' RACE reads again in MiXCR, with one record for every CDR3 protein. The data contain roughly 250,000 distinct CDR3 sequences, roughly 13% of them singletons. The source material was memory (CD45RO+) T cells sorted from blood. The source of these receptors is a woman aged 18 to 35 in good health. Both conserved end residues are part of each CDR3. A D gene is named only where the DNA matches it firmly.

v_call: TRBV3-1
d_call: -
cdr3_length: 12
cdr3_aa: CASSPTSREQYF

v_call: TRBV20-1
d_call: -
cdr3_length: 15
cdr3_aa: CSARVNLRNTGELFF

v_call: TRBV29-1
d_call: -
cdr3_length: 12
cdr3_aa: CSTWKSLYGYTF

v_call: TRBV20-1
d_call: -
cdr3_length: 17
cdr3_aa: CSARDRVDEGRIQPQHF

v_call: TRBV11-2
d_call: -
cdr3_length: 11
cdr3_aa: CASSSGREQFF

v_call: TRBV11-2
d_call: -
cdr3_length: 12
cdr3_aa: CASSLEMGSAFF

v_call: TRBV7-9
d_call: -
cdr3_length: 12
cdr3_aa: CASSPQGPEQYF

v_call: TRBV5-5
d_call: -
cdr3_length: 13
cdr3_aa: CASSSATREKLFF

v_call: TRBV10-3
d_call: TRBD2
cdr3_length: 18
cdr3_aa: CAISESHGTSGPTGELFF

v_call: TRBV18
d_call: -
cdr3_length: 17
cdr3_aa: CASSPSLGTSGNQPQHF

v_call: TRBV5-6
d_call: TRBD1
cdr3_length: 15
cdr3_aa: CASSLGPRTQGKQFF

v_call: TRBV5-1
d_call: TRBD1
cdr3_length: 17
cdr3_aa: CASSLELSGTGGDEQYF

v_call: TRBV5-1
d_call: TRBD1
cdr3_length: 14
cdr3_aa: CASRPGQGWYEQYF

v_call: TRBV5-1
d_call: TRBD1
cdr3_length: 15
cdr3_aa: CASSLGQGKAYEQYF

v_call: TRBV20-1
d_call: TRBD2
cdr3_length: 14
cdr3_aa: CSATSGRTADTQYF

v_call: TRBV20-1
d_call: TRBD2
cdr3_length: 13
cdr3_aa: CSANSGGGNEQFF

v_call: TRBV7-3
d_call: TRBD2
cdr3_length: 17
cdr3_aa: CASSATPGTSGHNEQFF

v_call: TRBV5-1
d_call: -
cdr3_length: 16
cdr3_aa: CASSLRASMGTDTQYF

v_call: TRBV7-3
d_call: -
cdr3_length: 13
cdr3_aa: CASRRRGNTEAFF

v_call: TRBV28
d_call: -
cdr3_length: 12
cdr3_aa: CASTIRGNEQFF

v_call: TRBV5-1
d_call: -
cdr3_length: 14
cdr3_aa: CASRLDPANTEAFF

v_call: TRBV29-1
d_call: TRBD1
cdr3_length: 13
cdr3_aa: CSAGTGGEDEQYF